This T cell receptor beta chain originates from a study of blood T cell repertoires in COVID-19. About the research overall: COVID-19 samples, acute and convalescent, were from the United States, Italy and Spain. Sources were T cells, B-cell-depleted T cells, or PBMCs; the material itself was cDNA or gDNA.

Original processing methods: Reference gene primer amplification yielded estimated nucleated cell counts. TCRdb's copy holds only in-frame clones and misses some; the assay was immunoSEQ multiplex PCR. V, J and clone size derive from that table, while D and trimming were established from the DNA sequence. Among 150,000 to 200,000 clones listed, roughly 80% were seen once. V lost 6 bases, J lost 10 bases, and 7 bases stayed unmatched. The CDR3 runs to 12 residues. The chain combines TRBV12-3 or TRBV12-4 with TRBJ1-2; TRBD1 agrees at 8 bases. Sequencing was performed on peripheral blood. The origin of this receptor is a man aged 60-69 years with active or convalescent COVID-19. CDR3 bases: TGTGCCAGCAGCTTTGGACAGGGTGACTACACCTTC. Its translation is CASSFGQGDYTF.